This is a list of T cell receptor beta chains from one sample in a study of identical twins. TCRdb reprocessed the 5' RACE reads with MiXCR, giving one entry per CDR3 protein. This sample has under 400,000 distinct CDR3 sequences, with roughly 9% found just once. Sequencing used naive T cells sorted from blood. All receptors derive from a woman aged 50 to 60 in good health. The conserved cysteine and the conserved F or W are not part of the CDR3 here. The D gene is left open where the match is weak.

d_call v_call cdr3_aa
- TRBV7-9 ASSLEAREQY
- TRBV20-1 SARDPGGTGVPSSYNEQF
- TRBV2 ASRGQLQETQY
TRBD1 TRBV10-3 AISVEQGYTEAF
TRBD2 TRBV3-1 ASALAGSNTGELF
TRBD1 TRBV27 ASSTDRALVYGYT
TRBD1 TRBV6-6 ASSSTDRGSQREAF
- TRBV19 ASSAITGIPLFGETQY
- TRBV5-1 ASSLTIDSRETQY
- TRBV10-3 AISDENQPQH
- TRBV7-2 ASSSAYTDTQY
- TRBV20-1 SARTGGGYT
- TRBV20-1 SARDPVAPGSEKLF